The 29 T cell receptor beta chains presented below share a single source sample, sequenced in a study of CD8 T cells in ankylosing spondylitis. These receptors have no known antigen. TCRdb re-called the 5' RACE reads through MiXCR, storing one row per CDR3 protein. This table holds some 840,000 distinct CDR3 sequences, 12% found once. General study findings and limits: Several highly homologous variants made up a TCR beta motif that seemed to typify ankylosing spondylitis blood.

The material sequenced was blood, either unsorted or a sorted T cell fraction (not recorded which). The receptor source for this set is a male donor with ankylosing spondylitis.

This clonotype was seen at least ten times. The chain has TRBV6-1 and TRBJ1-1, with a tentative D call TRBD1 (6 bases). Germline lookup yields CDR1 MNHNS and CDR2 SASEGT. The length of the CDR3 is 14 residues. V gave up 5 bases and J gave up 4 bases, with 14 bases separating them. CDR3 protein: CASSRAGVLTEAFF. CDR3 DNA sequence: TGTGCCAGCAGTAGAGCAGGGGTACTCACTGAAGCTTTCTTT.

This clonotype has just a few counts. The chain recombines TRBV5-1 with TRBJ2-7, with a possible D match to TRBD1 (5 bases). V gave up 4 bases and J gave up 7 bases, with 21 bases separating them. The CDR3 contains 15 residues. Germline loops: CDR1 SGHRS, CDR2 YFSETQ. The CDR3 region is CASSRTEGEPREQYF. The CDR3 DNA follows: TGCGCCAGCAGCCGGACGGAAGGGGAACCTCGGGAGCAGTACTTC.

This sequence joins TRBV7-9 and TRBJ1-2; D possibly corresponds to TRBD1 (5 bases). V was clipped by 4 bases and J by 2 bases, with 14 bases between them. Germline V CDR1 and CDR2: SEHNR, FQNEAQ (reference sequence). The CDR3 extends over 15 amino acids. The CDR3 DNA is TGTGCCAGCAGCTGGGGACTGACTAAAAACTATGGCTACACCTTC. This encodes CASSWGLTKNYGYTF.

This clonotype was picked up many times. This CDR3 is CASSWGLIYGYTF. The CDR3, as DNA: TGTGCCAGCAGCTGGGGACTGATATATGGCTACACCTTC. The rearrangement joins TRBV12-3 or TRBV12-4 to TRBJ1-2, with D perhaps TRBD1 (5 bases). This CDR3 has 13 residues. The V end lost 6 bases, the J end lost 5 bases, and 13 bases lay between the germline ends.

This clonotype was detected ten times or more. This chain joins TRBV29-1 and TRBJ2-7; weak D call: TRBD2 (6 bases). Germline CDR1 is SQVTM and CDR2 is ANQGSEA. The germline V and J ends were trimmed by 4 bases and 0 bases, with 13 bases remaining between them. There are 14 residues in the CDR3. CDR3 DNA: TGCAGCGTTGTTCCCGGGACTCTCTCCTACGAGCAGTACTTC. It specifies CSVVPGTLSYEQYF.

The DNA of the CDR3 is TGTGCCAGCAGCTCGGACAGAGAGAGTAGCTACGAGCAGTACTTC. Translated, it gives CASSSDRESSYEQYF. V usage is TRBV7-2 and J usage is TRBJ2-7, with D perhaps matching TRBD1 (6 bases). The germline V gene encodes CDR1 SGHTA and CDR2 FQGNSA. V lost 4 bases and J lost 3, with 16 bases in between. This CDR3 is built from 15 residues.

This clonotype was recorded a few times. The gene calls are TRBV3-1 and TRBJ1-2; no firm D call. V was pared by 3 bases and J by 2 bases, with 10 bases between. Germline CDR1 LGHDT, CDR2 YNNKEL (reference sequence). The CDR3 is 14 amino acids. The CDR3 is CASSHVLGNYGYTF. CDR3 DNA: TGTGCCAGCAGCCACGTCCTGGGGAACTATGGCTACACCTTC.

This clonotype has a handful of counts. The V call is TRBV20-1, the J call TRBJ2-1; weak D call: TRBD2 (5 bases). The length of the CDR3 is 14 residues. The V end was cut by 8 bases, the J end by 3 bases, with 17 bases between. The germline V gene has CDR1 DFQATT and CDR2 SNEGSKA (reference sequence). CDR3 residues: CSPRGWEIYNEQFF. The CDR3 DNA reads TGCAGTCCCAGAGGTTGGGAGATCTACAATGAGCAGTTCTTC.

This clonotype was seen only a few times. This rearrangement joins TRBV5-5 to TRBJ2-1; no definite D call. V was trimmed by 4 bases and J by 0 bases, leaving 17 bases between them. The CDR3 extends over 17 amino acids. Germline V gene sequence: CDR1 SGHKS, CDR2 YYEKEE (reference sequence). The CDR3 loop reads CASSPPVGRFSYNEQFF. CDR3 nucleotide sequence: TGTGCCAGCAGCCCTCCGGTCGGGCGATTCTCCTACAATGAGCAGTTCTTC.

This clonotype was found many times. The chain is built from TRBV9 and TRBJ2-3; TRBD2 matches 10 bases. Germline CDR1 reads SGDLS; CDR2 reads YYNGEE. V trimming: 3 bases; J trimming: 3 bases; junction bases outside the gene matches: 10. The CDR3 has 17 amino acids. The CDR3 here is CASSEFGTSVLTDTQYF. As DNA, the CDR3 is TGTGCCAGCAGCGAGTTCGGGACTAGCGTTTTAACAGATACGCAGTATTTT.

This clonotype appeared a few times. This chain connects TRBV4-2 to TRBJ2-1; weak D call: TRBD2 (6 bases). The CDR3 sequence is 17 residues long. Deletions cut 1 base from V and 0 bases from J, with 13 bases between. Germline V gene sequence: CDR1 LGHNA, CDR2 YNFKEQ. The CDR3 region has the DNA TGTGCCAGCAGCCAAGCCACGTTCGGGAGCTCCTACAATGAGCAGTTCTTC. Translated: CASSQATFGSSYNEQFF.

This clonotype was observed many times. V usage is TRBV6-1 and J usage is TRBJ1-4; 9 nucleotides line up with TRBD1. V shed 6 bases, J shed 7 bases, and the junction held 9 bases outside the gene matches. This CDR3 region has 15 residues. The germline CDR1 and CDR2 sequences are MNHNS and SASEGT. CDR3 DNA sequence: TGTGCCAGCAGCCGGTCGTGGACAGGGGCTGAAAAACTGTTTTTT. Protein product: CASSRSWTGAEKLFF.

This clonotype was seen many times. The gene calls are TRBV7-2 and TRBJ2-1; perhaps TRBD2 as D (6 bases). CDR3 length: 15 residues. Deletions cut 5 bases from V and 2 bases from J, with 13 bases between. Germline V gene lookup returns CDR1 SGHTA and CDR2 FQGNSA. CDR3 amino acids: CASSLSGSTYNEQFF. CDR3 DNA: TGTGCCAGCAGCCTAAGCGGGTCCACCTACAATGAGCAGTTCTTC.

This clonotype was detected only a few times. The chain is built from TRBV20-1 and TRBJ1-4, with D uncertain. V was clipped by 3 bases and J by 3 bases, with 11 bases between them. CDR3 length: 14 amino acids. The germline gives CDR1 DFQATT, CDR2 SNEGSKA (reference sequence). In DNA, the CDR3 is TGCAGTGCTAGTGCCAGGACTTCTAATGAAAAACTGTTTTTT. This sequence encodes CSASARTSNEKLFF.

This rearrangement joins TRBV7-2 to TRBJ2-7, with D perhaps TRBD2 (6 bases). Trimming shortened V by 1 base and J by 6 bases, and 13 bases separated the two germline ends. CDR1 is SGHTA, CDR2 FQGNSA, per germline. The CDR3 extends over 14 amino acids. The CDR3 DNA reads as TGTGCCAGCAGCTTAGTGGGGACTCCCATCGAGCAGTACTTC. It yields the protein CASSLVGTPIEQYF.

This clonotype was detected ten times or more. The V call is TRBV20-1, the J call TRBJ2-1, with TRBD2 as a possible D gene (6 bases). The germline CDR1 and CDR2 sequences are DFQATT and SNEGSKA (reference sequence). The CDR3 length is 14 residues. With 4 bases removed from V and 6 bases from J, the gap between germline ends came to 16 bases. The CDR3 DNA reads TGCAGTGCTATACGTAGCCGGGGGACCAATGAGCAGTTCTTC. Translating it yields CSAIRSRGTNEQFF.

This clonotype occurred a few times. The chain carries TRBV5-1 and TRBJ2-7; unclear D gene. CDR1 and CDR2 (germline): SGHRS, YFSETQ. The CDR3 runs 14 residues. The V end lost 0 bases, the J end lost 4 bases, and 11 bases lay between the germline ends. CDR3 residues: CASSLDSPLYEQYF. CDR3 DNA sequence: TGCGCCAGCAGCTTGGACTCCCCCCTGTACGAGCAGTACTTC.

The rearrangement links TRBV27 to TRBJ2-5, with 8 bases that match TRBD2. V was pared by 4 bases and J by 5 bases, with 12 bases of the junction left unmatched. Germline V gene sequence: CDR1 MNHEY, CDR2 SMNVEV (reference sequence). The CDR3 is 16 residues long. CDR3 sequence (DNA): TGTGCCAGCAGTTCCGGGACTAGGATGGGAGTCGAGACCCAGTACTTC. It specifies CASSSGTRMGVETQYF.

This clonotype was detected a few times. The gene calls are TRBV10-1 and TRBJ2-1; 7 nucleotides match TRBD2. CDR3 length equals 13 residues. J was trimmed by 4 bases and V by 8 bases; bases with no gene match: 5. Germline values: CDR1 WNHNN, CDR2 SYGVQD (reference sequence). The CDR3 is CASGGTTYNEQFF. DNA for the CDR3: TGCGCCAGCGGGGGGACTACTTACAATGAGCAGTTCTTC.

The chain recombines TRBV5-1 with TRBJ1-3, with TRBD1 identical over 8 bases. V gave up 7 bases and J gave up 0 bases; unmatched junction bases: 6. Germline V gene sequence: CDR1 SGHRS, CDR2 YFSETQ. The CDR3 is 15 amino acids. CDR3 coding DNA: TGCGCCAGCGGGACAGGCCCACTCTCTGGAAACACCATATATTTT. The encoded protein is CASGTGPLSGNTIYF.

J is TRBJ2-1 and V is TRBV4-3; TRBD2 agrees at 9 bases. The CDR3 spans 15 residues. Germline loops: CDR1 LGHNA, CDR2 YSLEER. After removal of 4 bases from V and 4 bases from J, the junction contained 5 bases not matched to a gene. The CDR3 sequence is CASSLRGGPYNEQFF. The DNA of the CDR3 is TGCGCCAGCAGCCTGCGGGGGGGCCCTTACAATGAGCAGTTCTTC.

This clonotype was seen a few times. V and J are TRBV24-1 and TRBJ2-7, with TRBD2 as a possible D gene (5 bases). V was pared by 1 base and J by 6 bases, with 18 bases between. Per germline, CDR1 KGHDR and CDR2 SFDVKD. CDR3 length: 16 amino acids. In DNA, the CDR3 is TGTGCCACCAGTGATTTAGATAGCCCTGGACGGGGCGAGCAGTACTTC. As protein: CATSDLDSPGRGEQYF.

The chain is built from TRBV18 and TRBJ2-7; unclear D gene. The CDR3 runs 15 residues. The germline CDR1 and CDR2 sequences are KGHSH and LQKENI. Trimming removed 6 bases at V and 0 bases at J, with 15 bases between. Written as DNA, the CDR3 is TGTGCCAGCTCCCCCATGCAGGCCAACTCCTACGAGCAGTACTTC. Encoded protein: CASSPMQANSYEQYF. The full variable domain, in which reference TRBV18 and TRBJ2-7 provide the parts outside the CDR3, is NAGVMQNPRHLVRRRGQEARLRCSPMKGHSHVYWYRQLPEEGLKFMVYLQKENIIDESGMPKERFSAEFPKEGPSILRIQQVVRGDSAAYFCASSPMQANSYEQYFGPGTRLTVT.

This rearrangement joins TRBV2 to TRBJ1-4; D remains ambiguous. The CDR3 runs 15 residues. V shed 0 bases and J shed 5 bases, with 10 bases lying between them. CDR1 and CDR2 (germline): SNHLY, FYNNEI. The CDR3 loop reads CASSEAPRRNEKLFF. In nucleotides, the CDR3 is TGTGCCAGCAGTGAAGCCCCAAGGCGAAATGAAAAACTGTTTTTT.

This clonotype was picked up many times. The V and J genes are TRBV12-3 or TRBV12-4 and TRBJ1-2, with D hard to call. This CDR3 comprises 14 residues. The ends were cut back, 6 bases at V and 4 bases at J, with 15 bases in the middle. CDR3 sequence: CASSPNSEPYGYTF. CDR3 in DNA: TGTGCCAGCAGCCCCAACTCGGAACCCTATGGCTACACCTTC.

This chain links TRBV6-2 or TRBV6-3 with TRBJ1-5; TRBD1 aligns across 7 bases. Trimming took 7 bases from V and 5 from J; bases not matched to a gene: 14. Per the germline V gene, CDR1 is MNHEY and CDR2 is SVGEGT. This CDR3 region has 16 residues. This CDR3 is CASTKAGRGFDQPQHF. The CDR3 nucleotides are TGTGCCAGCACCAAAGCGGGCAGGGGGTTCGATCAGCCCCAGCATTTT.

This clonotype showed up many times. CDR3 sequence reads: CASSQEWDVQGGFMNTEAFF. The CDR3, as DNA: TGCGCCAGCAGCCAAGAGTGGGACGTACAGGGAGGGTTTATGAACACTGAAGCTTTCTTT. This chain uses TRBV4-3 with TRBJ1-1, with D possibly being TRBD1 (6 bases). CDR3 length equals 20 residues. The germline CDR1 and CDR2 sequences are LGHNA and YSLEER. V dropped 0 bases and J dropped 0 bases, with 23 bases sitting between them.

The CDR3 nucleotides read TGTGCCAGCAGCAACAGGGGGCTTACGCAGTATTTT. It codes for CASSNRGLTQYF. The rearrangement uses TRBV6-2 or TRBV6-3 and TRBJ2-3, with TRBD1 matching over 9 bases. The CDR3 covers 12 residues. V lost 6 bases, J lost 8 bases, and 3 bases stayed unmatched. Germline loops: CDR1 MNHEY, CDR2 SVGEGT.

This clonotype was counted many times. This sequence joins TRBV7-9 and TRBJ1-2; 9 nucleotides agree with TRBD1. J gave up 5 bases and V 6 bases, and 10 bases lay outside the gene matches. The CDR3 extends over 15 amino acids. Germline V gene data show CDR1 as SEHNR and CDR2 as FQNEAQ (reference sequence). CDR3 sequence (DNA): TGTGCCAGCAGTTTTACAGGGGGCGCCCCTTATGGCTACACCTTC. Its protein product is CASSFTGGAPYGYTF.